The entry that follows covers one TCR beta chain sequence. This sample is drawn from a study of blood T cell repertoires in COVID-19. Assay used: immunoSEQ multiplex PCR; TCRdb lists only in-frame clones, some missing. Of roughly 190,000 clones in the sample, around 82% were seen once. Among Cohort 3 donors, those recovered had two negative PCRs, clearance, or symptom resolution. With 4 bases removed from V and 2 bases from J, the gap between germline ends came to 8 bases. The CDR3 consists of 13 residues. Germline CDR1 SNHLY, CDR2 FYNNEI. This clonotype was sampled from a man in his forties who had recovered from COVID-19. Sequenced sample: PBMCs or T cells enriched from blood (not recorded which). The J gene is TRBJ1-1, the V gene TRBV2; D might be TRBD1 (5 bases). The CDR3 sequence: CASSGDFNTEAFF. CDR3 DNA: TGTGCCAGCAGTGGGGACTTTAACACTGAAGCTTTCTTT.